These T cell receptor beta chains were read from a single sample in a study of T cell repertoires in cytomegalovirus infection. MiXCR was run by TCRdb on the reads, yielding one entry per CDR3 protein. The sample records fewer than 350,000 distinct CDR3 sequences, roughly 17% being singletons. The sequencing input was PBMCs. These receptors originate from a human donor in good health (CMV status not recorded). Some clones in this sample may be carry-over from other donors' samples. CDR3s include the opening cysteine and the closing phenylalanine or tryptophan. The D gene is left open where the match is weak. The size of a clone is reported for some rows only, either as once, few or many, or as a class for expanded clones.

>TRBJ2-1|12|TRBD2|NA|TRBV29-1
TGCAGCGTTCAGGGACTAGGCAATGAGCAGTTCTTC
CSVQGLGNEQFF
>TRBJ1-6|14|NA|NA|TRBV10-3
TGTGCCATCAGTGCGCGAAAGGACACCCCTCCCCTCCACTTT
CAISARKDTPPLHF
>TRBJ1-2|15|NA|few|TRBV4-2
TGTGCCAGCAGCCATGACACCGAAGAGAACTATGGCTACACCTTC
CASSHDTEENYGYTF
>TRBJ1-6|13|NA|NA|TRBV12-3/TRBV12-4
TGTGCCAGCAGTTCCAGGGGTAATTCACCCTTCCACTTT
CASSSRGNSPFHF
>TRBJ1-2|14|NA|NA|TRBV20-1
TGCAGTGCTAGTTCCAGGGTTAGGGACTATGGCTACACCTTC
CSASSRVRDYGYTF
>TRBJ2-3|15|NA|NA|TRBV5-8
TGTGCCAGCAGCCGGAGGGGGGGCTTGCCAGATACGCAGTATTTT
CASSRRGGLPDTQYF
>TRBJ1-2|14|NA|many|TRBV10-3
TGTGCCATCTCCATGCGGGGAGGGGCCGGCGGCTACACCTTC
CAISMRGGAGGYTF
>TRBJ2-3|15|NA|many|TRBV7-9
TGTGCCAGCAGCCCCCCGGGATCAGGCACAGATACGCAGTATTTT
CASSPPGSGTDTQYF
>TRBJ2-1|16|TRBD2|NA|TRBV4-2
TGTGCCAGCAGCCAAGAACCTAGCGGGGGCATCTACGGGCAGTTCTTC
CASSQEPSGGIYGQFF
>TRBJ1-1|14|NA|many|TRBV6-2/TRBV6-3
TGTGCCAGCAGTTACATGCGAGAGAACACTGAAGCTTTCTTT
CASSYMRENTEAFF
>TRBJ2-1|15|TRBD2|many|TRBV7-8
TGTGCCAGCAGACAGCGGGGGGGGTCCTACAATGAGCAGTTCTTC
CASRQRGGSYNEQFF
>TRBJ2-1|14|TRBD1|few|TRBV12-3/TRBV12-4
TGTGCCAGCAGTCCAGGGACAGAATACAATGAGCAGTTCTTC
CASSPGTEYNEQFF
>TRBJ1-3|16|TRBD1|NA|TRBV20-1
TGCAGTGCTAGAGATCCGGGACAGCCTTCTGGAAACACCATATATTTT
CSARDPGQPSGNTIYF
>TRBJ2-3|16|TRBD1|many|TRBV4-2
TGTGCCAGCAGCCGGGGGGGGACAGGGGATGGAGATACGCAGTATTTT
CASSRGGTGDGDTQYF
>TRBJ1-3|15|NA|many|TRBV7-2
TGTGCCAGCAGCTTAACGGGGGACTCTGGAAACACCATATATTTT
CASSLTGDSGNTIYF
>TRBJ2-2|14|NA|few|TRBV19
TGTGCCAGTAGTTCCGAGGACAGACGGGGGGAGCTGTTTTTT
CASSSEDRRGELFF
>TRBJ2-7|15|NA|NA|TRBV5-4
TGTGCCAGCAGCTACGAACCGGGACTGGACTACGAGCAGTACTTC
CASSYEPGLDYEQYF
>TRBJ2-7|15|NA|NA|TRBV2
TGTGCCAGCTACCGGATGGCAGGGAGCTCCTACGAGCAGTACTTC
CASYRMAGSSYEQYF
>TRBJ2-6|15|NA|NA|TRBV6-6
TGTGCCAGCAGTTATGGCACCTCTGGGGCCAACGTCCTGACTTTC
CASSYGTSGANVLTF
>TRBJ2-1|13|TRBD2|NA|TRBV20-1
TGCAGTGCTCCCGGGACTAGCGGAAGTGAGCAGTTCTTC
CSAPGTSGSEQFF
>TRBJ2-2|16|NA|many|TRBV7-2
TGTGCCAGCAGCTCGGGGAGTACCTCGAACACCGGGGAGCTGTTTTTT
CASSSGSTSNTGELFF
>TRBJ1-5|14|NA|NA|TRBV25-1
TGTGCCAGCAGTGAATCCAGAGGTAATCAGCCCCAGCATTTT
CASSESRGNQPQHF
>TRBJ2-7|14|NA|few|TRBV4-2
TGTGCCAGCAGCCAAGACTTTGAGGGTTTTGAGCAGTACTTC
CASSQDFEGFEQYF